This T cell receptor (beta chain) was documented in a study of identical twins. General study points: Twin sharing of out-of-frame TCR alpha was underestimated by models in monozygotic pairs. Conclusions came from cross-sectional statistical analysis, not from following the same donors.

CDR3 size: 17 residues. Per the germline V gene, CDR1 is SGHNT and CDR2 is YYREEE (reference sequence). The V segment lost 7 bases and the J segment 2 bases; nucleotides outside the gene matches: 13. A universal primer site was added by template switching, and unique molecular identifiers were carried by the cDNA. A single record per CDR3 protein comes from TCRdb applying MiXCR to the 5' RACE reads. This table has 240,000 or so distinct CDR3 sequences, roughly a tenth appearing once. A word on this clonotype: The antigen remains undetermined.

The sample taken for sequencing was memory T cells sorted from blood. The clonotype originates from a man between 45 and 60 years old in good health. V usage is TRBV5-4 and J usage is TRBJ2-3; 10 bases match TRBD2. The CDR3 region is CASRGGLAERTTDTQYF. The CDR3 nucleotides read TGTGCCAGCCGGGGAGGACTAGCGGAGAGAACCACAGATACGCAGTATTTT.